The T cell receptor beta chain under discussion was sequenced for a study of T cell repertoires in cytomegalovirus infection. In the study overall: HLA-C-restricted CMV epitopes, recently identified, and well-studied HLA-B-restricted ones were used by the study. Shared public TCR beta signatures pointed to both CMV infection and a matching HLA type. Regarding the study as a whole: Dominating the ex vivo response were HLA-C-restricted CMV-specific TCR beta clonotypes. Using cumulative public TCR beta family frequency, the authors identified those who carried CMV together with the relevant HLA.

Details on this clonotype: Its target is not known.

V lost 3 bases, J lost 5 bases, and 14 bases lay in between. This CDR3 spans 15 amino acids. CDR1 ENHRY and CDR2 SYGVKD come from the germline V gene. Using its own MiXCR run on the reads, TCRdb lists one record per CDR3 protein. The profile shows hundreds of thousands of distinct CDR3 sequences, around 32% of them singletons. This TCR was sampled from a human donor in good health (CMV status not recorded). Some clones in this sample may be carry-over from other donors' samples. The J gene is TRBJ1-3, the V gene TRBV10-3; D is unresolved. Specimen: cultured PBMCs, collected from culture after CMV antigen stimulation. CDR3 coding DNA: TGTGCCATCAGTGAAGGAGCCTCAAGCCGAAACACCATATATTTT. Protein sequence: CAISEGASSRNTIYF.